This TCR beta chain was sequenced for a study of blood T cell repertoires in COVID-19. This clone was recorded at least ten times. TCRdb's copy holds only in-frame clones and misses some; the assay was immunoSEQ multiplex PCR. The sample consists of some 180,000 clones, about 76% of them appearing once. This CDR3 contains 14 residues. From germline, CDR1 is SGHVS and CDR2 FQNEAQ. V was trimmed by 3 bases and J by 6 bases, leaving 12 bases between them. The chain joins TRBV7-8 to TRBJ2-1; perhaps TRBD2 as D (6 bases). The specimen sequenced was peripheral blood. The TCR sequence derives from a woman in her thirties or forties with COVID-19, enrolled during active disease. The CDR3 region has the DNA TGTGCCAGCAGCTTGAGCGGGCTCAGCAATGAGCAGTTCTTC. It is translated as CASSLSGLSNEQFF.